This note documents a single TCR beta chain sequence. Its antigen is not known. This specimen belongs to a study of T cell responses to AZD1222 COVID-19 vaccine. Assay used: immunoSEQ multiplex PCR; TCRdb lists only in-frame clones, some missing. The sample shows some 100,000 clones, 80% to 90% of them seen only once. The CDR3 spans 13 residues. The germline V gene has CDR1 SGHRS and CDR2 YFSETQ. The V end was cut by 4 bases, the J end by 4 bases, with 11 bases between. Study-level findings and limits: Clonal diversity may have been underestimated, and the donors were mostly white British, with more females than males. After two AZD1222 doses, spike-specific TCR breadth and depth rose versus day 0.

The clonotype originates from an adult who received the AZD1222 COVID-19 vaccine. The material sequenced was peripheral blood, taken 28 days after the second AZD1222 dose. J is TRBJ1-1 and V is TRBV5-1; D unclear. The CDR3 DNA follows: TGCGCCAGCAGCGACGGGGATTTCACTGAAGCTTTCTTT. It codes for CASSDGDFTEAFF.